This T cell receptor (beta chain) was documented in a study of blood T cell repertoires in COVID-19. Overall study: Material from acute and convalescent COVID-19 was sourced from the United States, Italy and Spain. PBMCs, B-cell-depleted T cells, or T cells were the source of the cDNA or gDNA that made up the material.

Per the original methods: Estimated nucleated cell counts came from reference gene primer amplification. The data were produced by immunoSEQ multiplex PCR, yet TCRdb's version contains in-frame clones alone and is incomplete. D and trimming come from the DNA, and the V and J calls and clone size come from that table. The sample carries 130,000 or so clones, roughly 89% recorded once. The V and J ends lost 5 bases and 4 bases, in that order; junction bases with no gene match: 4. Per the germline V gene, CDR1 is LNHDA and CDR2 is SQIVND (reference sequence). This CDR3 has 14 residues. The chain uses TRBV19 and TRBJ1-4; 7 nucleotides match TRBD1. The sequenced material came from peripheral blood. The receptor was derived from a woman between 45 and 65 years old with acute or convalescent COVID-19. The CDR3 spells CASSPTGFNEKLFF. The CDR3 nucleotides are TGTGCCAGTAGTCCGACAGGGTTTAATGAAAAACTGTTTTTT.